Below, 18 T cell receptor beta chains from the same sample are listed, as sequenced in a study of blood T cell repertoires in COVID-19. This table comes from immunoSEQ multiplex PCR, and its TCRdb copy is limited to in-frame clones, with some not included. Here the sample spans approximately 230,000 clones, 88% being singletons. Sequenced: peripheral blood. The receptors originated from a woman in her 30s with COVID-19, enrolled during active disease.

The J gene is TRBJ1-4, the V gene TRBV19; tentatively, D is TRBD1 (6 bases). Germline V gene lookup returns CDR1 LNHDA and CDR2 SQIVND (reference sequence). CDR3 length equals 17 residues. The V end was cut by 5 bases, the J end by 5 bases, with 21 bases between. CDR3 in amino acids: CASSVPFYRARNEKLFF. The CDR3 nucleotides are TGTGCCAGTAGTGTCCCTTTCTACAGGGCCCGGAATGAAAAACTGTTTTTT. Together with reference TRBV19 and TRBJ1-4, the CDR3 gives the full variable domain: DGGITQSPKYLFRKEGQNVTLSCEQNLNHDAMYWYRQDPGQGLRLIYYSQIVNDFQKGDIAEGYSVSREKKESFPLTVTSAQKNPTAFYLCASSVPFYRARNEKLFFGSGTQLSVL.

J is TRBJ2-3 and V is TRBV5-8; 7 nucleotides match TRBD2. This CDR3 region has 13 residues. From germline, CDR1 is SGHTS and CDR2 YDEGEE. V shed 0 bases, J shed 6 bases, and the junction held 1 base outside the gene matches. The CDR3 here is CASSLDGRDTQYF. The CDR3 DNA follows: TGTGCCAGCAGCTTGGACGGGAGGGATACGCAGTATTTT.

The rearrangement links TRBV11-3 to TRBJ2-5; 8 bases are a match to TRBD2. Germline assignment: CDR1 SGHNT and CDR2 YENEEA. This CDR3 region has 12 residues. Unmatched junction bases numbered 1, after V lost 5 bases and J lost 5 bases. CDR3 bases: TGTGCCAGCAGCCGACTAGCGGAGACCCAGTACTTC. Its protein product is CASSRLAETQYF.

This chain links TRBV11-1 with TRBJ1-2; tentative D call: TRBD1 (6 bases). Between the trimmed V and J ends, which lost 5 bases and 3 bases, there was a span of 16 bases. The CDR3 runs to 15 residues. The germline V gene encodes CDR1 SGHAT and CDR2 FQDESV (reference sequence). CDR3 residues: CASSRRGGADYGYTF. As DNA, the CDR3 is TGTGCCAGCAGCCGAAGGGGGGGCGCGGACTATGGCTACACCTTC.

The chain employs TRBV6-5 and TRBJ1-5; possibly TRBD1 for D (5 bases). V was shortened by 5 bases and J by 0 bases, with 11 bases between the two germline ends. Germline lookup yields CDR1 MNHEY and CDR2 SVGAGI. The CDR3 loop spans 15 amino acids. The CDR3 coding sequence is TGTGCCAGCAGTAAGACAGTCGATAGCAATCAGCCCCAGCATTTT. Amino acid sequence: CASSKTVDSNQPQHF.

This clone has only one observation. This chain uses TRBV7-9 with TRBJ2-7; 8 bases fit TRBD1. J was trimmed by 4 bases and V by 6 bases; bases with no gene match: 11. There are 15 residues in the CDR3. From germline, CDR1 is SEHNR and CDR2 FQNEAQ (reference sequence). CDR3 protein: CASRAGQGSSYEQYF. DNA of the CDR3: TGTGCCAGCAGGGCCGGACAGGGCAGTTCGTACGAGCAGTACTTC.

The V call is TRBV27, the J call TRBJ2-6, with D hard to call. This CDR3 has 16 residues. CDR1 MNHEY and CDR2 SMNVEV come from the germline V gene (reference sequence). The V end lost 0 bases, the J end lost 0 bases, and 6 bases lay between the germline ends. CDR3 region: CASSLSYTSGANVLTF. DNA for the CDR3: TGTGCCAGCAGTTTATCGTACACCTCTGGGGCCAACGTCCTGACTTTC.

The chain has TRBV7-2 and TRBJ1-1; 11 bases line up with TRBD1. CDR1 is SGHTA, CDR2 FQGNSA, per germline. The CDR3 sequence is 16 residues long. J lost 1 base, V lost 5 bases, and 6 bases had no gene match. The CDR3, as DNA: TGTGCCAGCAGCGCCGGGACAGGGGGGACGAACACTGAAGCTTTCTTT. Protein sequence: CASSAGTGGTNTEAFF. Supplemented by reference TRBV7-2 and TRBJ1-1, the full variable domain reads GAGVSQSPSNKVTEKGKDVELRCDPISGHTALYWYRQSLGQGLEFLIYFQGNSAPDKSGLPSDRFSAERTGGSVSTLTIQRTQQEDSAVYLCASSAGTGGTNTEAFFGQGTRLTVV.

This rearrangement joins TRBV10-2 to TRBJ2-3; 7 bases are shared with TRBD1. The J segment lost 0 bases and the V segment lost 5 bases, leaving 5 bases of the junction unmatched. Germline V gene lookup returns CDR1 WSHSY and CDR2 SAAADI. The CDR3 runs to 15 residues. CDR3 loop: CASSPGQASTDTQYF. CDR3 in DNA: TGCGCCAGCAGTCCAGGACAGGCTAGCACAGATACGCAGTATTTT.

CDR3 bases: TGTGCCAGCAGCTTGGGGCTTCCCTCCGTTGAACCCTTCGATGAGCAGTTCTTC. Translated, it gives CASSLGLPSVEPFDEQFF. The chain joins TRBV5-5 to TRBJ2-1; no firm D call. This CDR3 is 18 amino acids long. Trimming removed 0 bases from V and 8 bases from J, with 24 bases in between. The germline V gene encodes CDR1 SGHKS and CDR2 YYEKEE (reference sequence).

The chain uses TRBV19 and TRBJ2-3; D unclear. The CDR3 length is 16 residues. The V end was cut by 5 bases, the J end by 2 bases, with 17 bases between. Germline V gene sequence: CDR1 LNHDA, CDR2 SQIVND (reference sequence). The CDR3 nucleotides are TGTGCCAGTAGTCCTTTAGAAGCATCCTACACAGATACGCAGTATTTT. This gives the protein CASSPLEASYTDTQYF.

This clone was detected a few times. V usage is TRBV4-1 and J usage is TRBJ1-3, with 8 nucleotides matching TRBD1. The CDR3 covers 19 residues. V was pared by 0 bases and J by 1 base, with 11 bases of the junction left unmatched. Germline V gives CDR1 MGHRA, CDR2 YSYEKL. CDR3 sequence reads: CASSQDAQIQGVSGNTIYF. The CDR3 nucleotides are TGCGCCAGCAGCCAAGATGCTCAGATACAGGGGGTGTCTGGAAACACCATATATTTT.

This clone appeared a few times. The chain recombines TRBV4-1 with TRBJ2-7, with 7 bases fitting TRBD2. The CDR3 runs 14 residues. Looked up from germline, CDR1 is MGHRA and CDR2 is YSYEKL. J gave up 0 bases and V 8 bases, and 7 bases lay outside the gene matches. The CDR3 sequence is CASSGGFSSYEQYF. CDR3 DNA: TGCGCCAGCTCCGGGGGGTTTAGCTCCTACGAGCAGTACTTC.

The CDR3 DNA is TGTGCCAGCTCACCACGCGACGGGATACAAGAGACCCAGTACTTC. Its protein product is CASSPRDGIQETQYF. This sequence joins TRBV18 and TRBJ2-5; D perhaps matches TRBD2 (5 bases). The CDR3 is 15 residues long. Germline CDR1 and CDR2: KGHSH and LQKENI. The germline V and J ends were trimmed by 1 base and 2 bases, with 11 bases remaining between them.

This chain links TRBV27 with TRBJ2-3; 9 nucleotides align to TRBD2. V trimming: 4 bases; J trimming: 5 bases; junction bases outside the gene matches: 19. CDR3 length: 19 residues. The germline V gene has CDR1 MNHEY and CDR2 SMNVEV (reference sequence). Here the CDR3 DNA reads TGTGCCAGCAGTTCCTCCGCCTCAATAGCGGGAGAAGAAGGAGATACGCAGTATTTT. Translated: CASSSSASIAGEEGDTQYF.

V gene TRBV6-1 combines with J gene TRBJ1-6; TRBD1 is a possible D gene (6 bases). V lost 0 bases and J lost 9, with 15 bases in between. Germline assignment: CDR1 MNHNS and CDR2 SASEGT. CDR3 length: 16 amino acids. The CDR3 region is CASSEAGEGEGSPLHF. CDR3 DNA sequence: TGTGCCAGCAGTGAAGCGGGGGAGGGGGAAGGTTCACCCCTCCACTTT.

The chain employs TRBV29-1 and TRBJ2-3, with TRBD2 matching 9 bases. Losses at the gene ends were 1 base for V and 5 bases for J; bases not matched to a gene: 13. Germline CDR1 and CDR2: SQVTM and ANQGSEA. The CDR3 is 17 residues long. DNA for the CDR3: TGCAGCGTTGAAGGATGGGGTCGTCTAGCGGGGAGAGATACGCAGTATTTT. It yields the protein CSVEGWGRLAGRDTQYF.

CDR3 coding DNA: TGTGCCAGTAGTCTTCCGGGATATACGAGAGAGACCCAGTACTTC. Translation gives CASSLPGYTRETQYF. The chain links TRBV19 to TRBJ2-5; D is possibly TRBD2 (5 bases). Trimming removed 5 bases from V and 4 bases from J, with 17 bases in between. The CDR3 spans 15 residues. The V gene's germline CDR1 is LNHDA and CDR2 SQIVND (reference sequence).